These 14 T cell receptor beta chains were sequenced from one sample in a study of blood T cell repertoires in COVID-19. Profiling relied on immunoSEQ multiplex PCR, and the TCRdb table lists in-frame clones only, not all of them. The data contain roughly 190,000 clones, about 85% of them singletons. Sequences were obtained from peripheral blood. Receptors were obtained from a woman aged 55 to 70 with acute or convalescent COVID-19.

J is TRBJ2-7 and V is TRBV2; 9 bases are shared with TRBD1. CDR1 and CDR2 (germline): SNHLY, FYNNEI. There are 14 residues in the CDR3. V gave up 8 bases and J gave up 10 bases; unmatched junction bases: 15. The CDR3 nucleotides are TGTGCCAGCCACCGGGACAGGGTCGCCCTGCGACAGTACGTC. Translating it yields CASHRDRVALRQYV.

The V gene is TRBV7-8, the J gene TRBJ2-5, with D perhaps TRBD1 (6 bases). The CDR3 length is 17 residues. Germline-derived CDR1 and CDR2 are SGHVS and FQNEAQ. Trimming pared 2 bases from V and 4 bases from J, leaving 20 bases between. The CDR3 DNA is TGTGCCAGCAGCTTAAGTCCAGGGGCGAGGGATGTAGAGACCCAGTACTTC. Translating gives CASSLSPGARDVETQYF.

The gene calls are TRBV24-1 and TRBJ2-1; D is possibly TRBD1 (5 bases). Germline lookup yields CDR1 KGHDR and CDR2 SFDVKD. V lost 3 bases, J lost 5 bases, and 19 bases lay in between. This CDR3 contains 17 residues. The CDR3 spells CATSDGHDWGVHNEQFF. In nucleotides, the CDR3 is TGTGCCACCAGTGATGGGCATGATTGGGGCGTACACAATGAGCAGTTCTTC.

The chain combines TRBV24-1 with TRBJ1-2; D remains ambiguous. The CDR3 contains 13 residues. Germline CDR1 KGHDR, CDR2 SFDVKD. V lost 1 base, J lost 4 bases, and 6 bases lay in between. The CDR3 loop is CATSDFAGYGYTF. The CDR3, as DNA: TGTGCCACCAGTGATTTTGCAGGCTATGGCTACACCTTC.

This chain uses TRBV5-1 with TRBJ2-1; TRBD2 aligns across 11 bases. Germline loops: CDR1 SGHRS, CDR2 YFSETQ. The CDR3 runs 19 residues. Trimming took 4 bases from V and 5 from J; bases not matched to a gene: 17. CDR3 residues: CASSGRLAGKVGVHNEQFF. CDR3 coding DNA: TGCGCCAGCAGCGGTAGACTAGCGGGAAAGGTCGGGGTACACAATGAGCAGTTCTTC.

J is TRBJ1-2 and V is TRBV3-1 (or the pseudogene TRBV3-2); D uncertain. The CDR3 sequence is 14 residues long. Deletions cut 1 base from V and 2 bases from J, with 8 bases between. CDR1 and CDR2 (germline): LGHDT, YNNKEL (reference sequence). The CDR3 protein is CASSQGVRNYGYTF. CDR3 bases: TGTGCCAGCAGCCAAGGGGTCAGGAACTATGGCTACACCTTC.

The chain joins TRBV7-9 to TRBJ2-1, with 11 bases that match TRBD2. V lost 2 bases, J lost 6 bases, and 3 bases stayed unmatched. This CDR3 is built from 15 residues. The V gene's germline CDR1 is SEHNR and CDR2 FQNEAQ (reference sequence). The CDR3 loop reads CASSLSLAGVNEQFF. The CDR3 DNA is TGTGCCAGCAGCTTATCACTAGCGGGAGTCAATGAGCAGTTCTTC.

DNA of the CDR3: TGTGCCAGCAGAGGGACAGCATCGCGCTATGGCTACACCTTC. Translating gives CASRGTASRYGYTF. The chain joins TRBV3-1 (or the pseudogene TRBV3-2) to TRBJ1-2; 7 bases are shared with TRBD1. Germline lookup yields CDR1 LGHDT and CDR2 YNNKEL (reference sequence). The CDR3 loop spans 14 amino acids. V was clipped by 6 bases and J by 4 bases; unmatched bases: 8.

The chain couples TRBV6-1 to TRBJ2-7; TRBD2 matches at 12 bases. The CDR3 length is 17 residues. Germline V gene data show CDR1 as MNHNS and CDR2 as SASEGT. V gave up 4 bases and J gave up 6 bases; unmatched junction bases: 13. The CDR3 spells CASSALSGLAGESEQYF. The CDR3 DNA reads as TGTGCCAGCAGTGCCCTGTCGGGACTAGCGGGCGAAAGCGAGCAGTACTTC.

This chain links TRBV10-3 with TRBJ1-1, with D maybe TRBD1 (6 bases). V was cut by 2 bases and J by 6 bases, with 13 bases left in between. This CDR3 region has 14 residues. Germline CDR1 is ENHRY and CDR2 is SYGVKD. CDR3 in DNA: TGTGCCATCAGTGAGGAGGGGGAATCTTCTGAAGCTTTCTTT. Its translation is CAISEEGESSEAFF.

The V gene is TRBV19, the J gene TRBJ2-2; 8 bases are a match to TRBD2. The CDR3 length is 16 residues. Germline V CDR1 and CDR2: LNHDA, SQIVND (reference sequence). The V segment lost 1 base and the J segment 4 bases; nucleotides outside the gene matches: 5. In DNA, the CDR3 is TGTGCCAGTAGTATAGCCGGGACTAGTGGCACCGGGGAGCTGTTTTTT. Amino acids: CASSIAGTSGTGELFF.

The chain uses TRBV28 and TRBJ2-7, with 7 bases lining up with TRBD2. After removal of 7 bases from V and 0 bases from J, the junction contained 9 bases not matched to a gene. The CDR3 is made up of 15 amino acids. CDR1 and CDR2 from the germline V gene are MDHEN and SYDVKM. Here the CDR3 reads CASTPGGGPSYEQYF. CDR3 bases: TGTGCCAGCACCCCTGGGGGGGGTCCCTCCTACGAGCAGTACTTC.

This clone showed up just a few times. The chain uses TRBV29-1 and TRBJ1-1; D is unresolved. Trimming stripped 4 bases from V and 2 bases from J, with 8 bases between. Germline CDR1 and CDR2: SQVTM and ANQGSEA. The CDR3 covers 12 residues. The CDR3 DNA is TGCAGCGTTGTCGCCTATAACACTGAAGCTTTCTTT. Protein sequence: CSVVAYNTEAFF.

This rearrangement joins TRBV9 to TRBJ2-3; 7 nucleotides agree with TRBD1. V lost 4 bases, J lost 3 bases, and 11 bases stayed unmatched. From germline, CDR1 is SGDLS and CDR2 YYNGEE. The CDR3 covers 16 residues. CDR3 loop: CASSKHQGVGTDTQYF. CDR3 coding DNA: TGTGCCAGCAGCAAACATCAGGGGGTCGGGACAGATACGCAGTATTTT. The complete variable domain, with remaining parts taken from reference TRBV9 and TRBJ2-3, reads DSGVTQTPKHLITATGQRVTLRCSPRSGDLSVYWYQQSLDQGLQFLIQYYNGEERAKGNILERFSAQQFPDLHSELNLSSLELGDSALYFCASSKHQGVGTDTQYFGPGTRLTVL.